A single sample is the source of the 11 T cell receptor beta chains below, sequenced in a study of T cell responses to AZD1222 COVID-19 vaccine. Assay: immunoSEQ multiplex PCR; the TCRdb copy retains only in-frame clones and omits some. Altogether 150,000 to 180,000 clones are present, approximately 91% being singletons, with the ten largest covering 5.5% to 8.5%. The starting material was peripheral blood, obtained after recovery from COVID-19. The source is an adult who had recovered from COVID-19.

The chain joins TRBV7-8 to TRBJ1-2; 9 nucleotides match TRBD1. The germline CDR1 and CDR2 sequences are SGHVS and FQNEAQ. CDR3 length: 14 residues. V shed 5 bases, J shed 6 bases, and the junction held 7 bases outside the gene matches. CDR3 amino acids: CASSGTDRGHGYTF. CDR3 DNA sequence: TGTGCCAGCAGCGGGACGGACAGGGGCCATGGCTACACCTTC. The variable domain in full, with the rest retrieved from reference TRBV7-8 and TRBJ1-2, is GAGVSQSPRYKVAKRGQDVALRCDPISGHVSLFWYQQALGQGPEFLTYFQNEAQLDKSGLPSDRFFAERPEGSVSTLKIQRTQQEDSAVYLCASSGTDRGHGYTFGSGTRLTVV.

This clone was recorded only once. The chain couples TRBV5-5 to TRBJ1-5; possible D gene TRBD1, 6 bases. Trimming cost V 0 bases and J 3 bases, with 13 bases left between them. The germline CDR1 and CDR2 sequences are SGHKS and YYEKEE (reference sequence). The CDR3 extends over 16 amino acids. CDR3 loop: CASSLGTAWVNQPQHF. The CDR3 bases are TGTGCCAGCAGCTTGGGGACAGCCTGGGTCAATCAGCCCCAGCATTTT.

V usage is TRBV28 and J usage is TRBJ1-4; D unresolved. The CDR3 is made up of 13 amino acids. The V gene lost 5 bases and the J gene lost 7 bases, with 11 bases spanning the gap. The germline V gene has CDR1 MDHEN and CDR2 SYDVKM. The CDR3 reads CASSLGFGEKLFF. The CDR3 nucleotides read TGTGCCAGCAGTCTGGGGTTTGGTGAAAAACTGTTTTTT.

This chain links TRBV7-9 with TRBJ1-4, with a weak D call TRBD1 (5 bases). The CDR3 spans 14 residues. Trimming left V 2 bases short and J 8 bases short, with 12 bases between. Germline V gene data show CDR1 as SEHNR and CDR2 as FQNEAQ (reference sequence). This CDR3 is CASSLRGGSEKLFF. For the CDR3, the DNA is TGTGCCAGCAGCTTACGGGGCGGATCAGAAAAACTGTTTTTT.

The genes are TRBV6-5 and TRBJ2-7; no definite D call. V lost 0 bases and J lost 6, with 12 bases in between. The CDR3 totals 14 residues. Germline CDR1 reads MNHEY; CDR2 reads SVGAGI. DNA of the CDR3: TGTGCCAGCAGTTACTCAGGGTATCTCTTCGAGCAGTACTTC. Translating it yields CASSYSGYLFEQYF.

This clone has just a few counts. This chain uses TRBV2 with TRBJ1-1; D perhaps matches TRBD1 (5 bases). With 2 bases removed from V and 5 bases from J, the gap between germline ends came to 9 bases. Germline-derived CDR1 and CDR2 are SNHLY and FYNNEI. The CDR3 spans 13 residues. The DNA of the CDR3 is TGTGCCAGCAGTGAATTCTGGGGGACTGAAGCTTTCTTT. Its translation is CASSEFWGTEAFF.

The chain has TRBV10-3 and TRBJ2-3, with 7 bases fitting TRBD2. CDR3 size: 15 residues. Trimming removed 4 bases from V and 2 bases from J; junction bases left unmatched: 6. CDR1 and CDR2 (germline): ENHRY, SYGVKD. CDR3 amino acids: CAISGAAGDTDTQYF. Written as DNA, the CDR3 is TGTGCCATCAGTGGGGCGGCGGGAGACACAGATACGCAGTATTTT.

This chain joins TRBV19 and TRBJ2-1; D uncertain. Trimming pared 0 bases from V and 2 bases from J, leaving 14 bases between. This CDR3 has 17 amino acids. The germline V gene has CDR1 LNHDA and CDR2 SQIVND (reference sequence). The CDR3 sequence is CASSIDGPLPPYNEQFF. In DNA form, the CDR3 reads TGTGCCAGTAGTATAGATGGGCCCCTACCGCCCTACAATGAGCAGTTCTTC.

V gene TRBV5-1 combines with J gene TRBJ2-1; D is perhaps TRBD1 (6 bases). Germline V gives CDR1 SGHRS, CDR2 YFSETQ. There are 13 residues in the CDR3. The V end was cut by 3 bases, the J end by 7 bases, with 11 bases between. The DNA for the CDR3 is TGCGCCAGCAGCTCGGACAGTAGAAATGAGCAGTTCTTC. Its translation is CASSSDSRNEQFF.

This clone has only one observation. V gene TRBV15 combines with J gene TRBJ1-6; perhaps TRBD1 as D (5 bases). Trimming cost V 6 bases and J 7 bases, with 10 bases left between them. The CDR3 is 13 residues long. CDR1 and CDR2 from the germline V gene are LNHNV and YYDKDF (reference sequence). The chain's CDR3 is CATRTVPNSPLHF. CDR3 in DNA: TGTGCCACCAGGACAGTTCCCAATTCACCCCTCCACTTT.

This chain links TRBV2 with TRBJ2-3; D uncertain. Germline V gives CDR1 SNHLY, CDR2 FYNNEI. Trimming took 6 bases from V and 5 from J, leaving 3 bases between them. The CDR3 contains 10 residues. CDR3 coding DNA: TGTGCCAGCAGGAGAGATACGCAGTATTTT. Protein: CASRRDTQYF.